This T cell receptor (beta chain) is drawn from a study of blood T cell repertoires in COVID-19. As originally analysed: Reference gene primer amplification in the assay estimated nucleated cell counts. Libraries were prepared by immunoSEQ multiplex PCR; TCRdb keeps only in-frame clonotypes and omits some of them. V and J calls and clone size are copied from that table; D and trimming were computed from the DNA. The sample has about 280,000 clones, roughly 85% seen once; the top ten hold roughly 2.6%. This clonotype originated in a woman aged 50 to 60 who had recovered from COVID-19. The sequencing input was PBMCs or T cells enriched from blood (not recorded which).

The DNA of the CDR3 is TGTGCCAGCAGTTTACGAACAGGGCGAGACACCTTC. Protein: CASSLRTGRDTF. The chain is built from TRBV28 and TRBJ1-2; D is possibly TRBD1 (6 bases). Trimming removed 2 bases from V and 12 bases from J, with 13 bases in between. The V gene's germline CDR1 is MDHEN and CDR2 SYDVKM. The CDR3 loop spans 12 amino acids.